The 29 T cell receptor beta chains presented below share a single source sample, sequenced in a study of identical twins. TCRdb independently ran MiXCR on the 5' RACE reads; one entry per CDR3 protein. Here the sample spans 690,000 or so distinct CDR3 sequences, 8.5% to 9.5% being singletons. These same records also appear under a second study, on yellow fever vaccine responses in identical twins.

The sequencing sample was made of PBMCs. The receptors here all came from a woman between 18 and 30 years old in good health.

This clonotype has ten or more counts. This sequence joins TRBV10-3 and TRBJ2-7; D remains unclear. This CDR3 is built from 11 residues. CDR1 ENHRY and CDR2 SYGVKD come from the germline V gene. Trimming took 10 bases from V and 5 from J, leaving 12 bases between them. The CDR3 sequence: CATTWGNEQYF. The CDR3 DNA is TGTGCCACCACGTGGGGTAACGAGCAGTACTTC.

The rearrangement links TRBV6-2 or TRBV6-3 to TRBJ2-2; perhaps TRBD1 as D (6 bases). V lost 8 bases, J lost 1 base, and 11 bases lay in between. Germline V gene sequence: CDR1 MNHEY, CDR2 SVGEGT. This CDR3 comprises 14 residues. The CDR3 loop reads CASYWTENTGELFF. CDR3 in DNA: TGTGCCAGCTATTGGACAGAGAACACCGGGGAGCTGTTTTTT.

V is TRBV28 and J is TRBJ2-7, with a tentative D call TRBD1 (6 bases). This CDR3 region has 13 residues. Germline assignment: CDR1 MDHEN and CDR2 SYDVKM. Trimming stripped 8 bases from V and 4 bases from J, with 15 bases between. The CDR3 sequence is CASGTRGKYEQYF. CDR3 sequence (DNA): TGTGCCAGCGGGACAAGGGGCAAGTACGAGCAGTACTTC. The complete variable domain, with remaining parts taken from reference TRBV28 and TRBJ2-7, reads DVKVTQSSRYLVKRTGEKVFLECVQDMDHENMFWYRQDPGLGLRLIYFSYDVKMKEKGDIPEGYSVSREKKERFSLILESASTNQTSMYLCASGTRGKYEQYFGPGTRLTVT.

V is TRBV7-9 and J is TRBJ2-1; D perhaps matches TRBD2 (6 bases). Trimming left V 2 bases short and J 4 bases short, with 15 bases between. Germline V gene sequence: CDR1 SEHNR, CDR2 FQNEAQ (reference sequence). This CDR3 is 16 amino acids long. The CDR3 DNA sequence: TGTGCCAGCAGCTTATCCCTCGCTAGCGAGTACAATGAGCAGTTCTTC. It specifies CASSLSLASEYNEQFF.

This clonotype was picked up a small number of times. The CDR3 sequence: CASSLGAGLTVNEQFF. DNA for the CDR3: TGTGCCAGCAGCTTAGGGGCCGGACTAACCGTGAATGAGCAGTTCTTC. V and J are TRBV7-2 and TRBJ2-1; TRBD2 might be the D (6 bases). This CDR3 contains 16 residues. Per the germline V gene, CDR1 is SGHTA and CDR2 is FQGNSA. The ends were cut back, 1 base at V and 7 bases at J, with 17 bases in the middle.

The chain combines TRBV4-2 with TRBJ2-2; D is ambiguous. Germline V gene data show CDR1 as LGHNA and CDR2 as YNFKEQ. The CDR3 spans 16 residues. V was clipped by 4 bases and J by 3 bases, with 15 bases between them. CDR3 sequence (DNA): TGTGCCAGCAGCCCTCACTCGGGTTCGGACACCGGGGAGCTGTTTTTT. It codes for CASSPHSGSDTGELFF.

The chain carries TRBV2 and TRBJ2-5; 9 bases agree with TRBD1. V was clipped by 6 bases and J by 4 bases; unmatched bases: 6. This CDR3 is 14 amino acids long. CDR1 is SNHLY, CDR2 FYNNEI, per germline. The CDR3 spells CASRGTGRAETQYF. CDR3 bases: TGTGCCAGCAGGGGGACAGGGCGGGCAGAGACCCAGTACTTC.

This clonotype was found many times. V gene TRBV5-1 combines with J gene TRBJ2-1; weak D call: TRBD2 (5 bases). V gave up 0 bases and J gave up 8 bases, with 15 bases separating them. The germline CDR1 and CDR2 sequences are SGHRS and YFSETQ. The CDR3 totals 15 residues. The CDR3 region has the DNA TGCGCCAGCAGCTTGGCCACGAGGGCTGGCGATGAGCAGTTCTTC. Translated, it gives CASSLATRAGDEQFF.

This clonotype has just a few counts. V usage is TRBV12-3 or TRBV12-4 and J usage is TRBJ2-5; 7 positions agree with TRBD2. The junction had 18 bases not matched to a gene; V was cut back by 1 base and J by 4 bases. CDR3 length: 19 residues. The CDR3 reads CASSLVRGVGGGAAETQYF. Here the CDR3 DNA reads TGTGCCAGCAGTTTAGTTAGAGGAGTTGGGGGGGGAGCGGCAGAGACCCAGTACTTC.

This clonotype was detected a few times. This sequence joins TRBV6-1 and TRBJ2-3; D gene ambiguous. The CDR3 consists of 13 residues. Germline V CDR1 and CDR2: MNHNS, SASEGT. Trimming left V 7 bases short and J 2 bases short, with 10 bases between. CDR3 bases: TGTGCCAGCATCGACGGCGACACAGATACGCAGTATTTT. Translation: CASIDGDTDTQYF.

This clonotype was counted a few times. The CDR3 DNA reads as TGTGCCAGCAGCCAAGATGTTGGCAGAAAGAACACTGAAGCTTTCTTT. Encoded protein: CASSQDVGRKNTEAFF. The chain uses TRBV4-2 and TRBJ1-1; no definite D call. There are 16 residues in the CDR3. Trimming removed 0 bases at V and 1 base at J, with 12 bases between. Per germline, CDR1 LGHNA and CDR2 YNFKEQ.

The chain uses TRBV24-1 and TRBJ2-1; 10 nucleotides agree with TRBD1. Trimming cost V 8 bases and J 8 bases; bases outside gene matches: 5. The CDR3 runs 13 residues. The germline V gene has CDR1 KGHDR and CDR2 SFDVKD. DNA of the CDR3: TGTGCCACCACGGGGACAGGGGATGATGAGCAGTTCTTC. It translates to CATTGTGDDEQFF.

The V call is TRBV9, the J call TRBJ1-6; TRBD1 might be the D (6 bases). The V gene lost 2 bases and the J gene lost 8 bases, with 11 bases spanning the gap. Germline lookup yields CDR1 SGDLS and CDR2 YYNGEE. The CDR3 has 14 amino acids. CDR3 in amino acids: CASSVQGSHSPLHF. The CDR3 DNA reads TGTGCCAGCAGCGTTCAGGGGTCCCATTCACCCCTCCACTTT.

The V and J genes are TRBV7-9 and TRBJ2-5, with 7 nucleotides matching TRBD2. The CDR3 has 15 residues. Germline V gives CDR1 SEHNR, CDR2 FQNEAQ (reference sequence). J lost 3 bases, V lost 4 bases, and 8 bases had no gene match. CDR3 coding DNA: TGTGCCAGCAGCTACATGGAGGCGGGAGAAGAGACCCAGTACTTC. Encoded protein: CASSYMEAGEETQYF.

This clonotype has a handful of counts. The chain employs TRBV18 and TRBJ1-2; possibly TRBD1 for D (6 bases). CDR3 size: 16 residues. CDR1 is KGHSH and CDR2 is LQKENI in the germline V gene. The V gene lost 6 bases and the J gene lost 6 bases, with 23 bases spanning the gap. The DNA for the CDR3 is TGTGCCAGCTCCCGCGAGACCCCAGGGGCAGGTGATGGCTACACCTTC. Its protein is CASSRETPGAGDGYTF.

This clonotype was seen at least ten times. The genes are TRBV7-2 and TRBJ1-5, with D uncertain. V was clipped by 5 bases and J by 3 bases, with 11 bases between them. The CDR3 extends over 14 amino acids. The germline CDR1 and CDR2 sequences are SGHTA and FQGNSA. CDR3 sequence: CASSLGPVNQPQHF. In DNA, the CDR3 is TGTGCCAGCAGCCTTGGACCGGTCAATCAGCCCCAGCATTTT.

The chain carries TRBV12-3 or TRBV12-4 and TRBJ2-1; 11 bases are a match to TRBD2. The CDR3 totals 15 residues. The ends lost 2 bases at V and 9 bases at J; junction bases unmatched: 6. The CDR3 DNA is TGTGCCAGCAGTTTATCGGCTAGCGGGGGGAGTGAGCAGTTCTTC. Its translation is CASSLSASGGSEQFF.

This clonotype was seen a few times. The V and J genes are TRBV5-1 and TRBJ2-3; D possibly matches TRBD1 or TRBD2 (6 bases each). Germline V gene lookup returns CDR1 SGHRS and CDR2 YFSETQ. CDR3 length: 15 amino acids. V was cut by 4 bases and J by 2 bases, with 14 bases left in between. CDR3 amino acids: CASSPRGEFTDTQYF. As DNA, the CDR3 is TGCGCCAGCAGCCCGAGGGGGGAATTCACAGATACGCAGTATTTT.

Ten or more counts support this clonotype. The chain uses TRBV4-1 and TRBJ1-1; no definite D call. This CDR3 contains 11 residues. Germline lookup yields CDR1 MGHRA and CDR2 YSYEKL. V lost 1 base and J lost 6, with 3 bases in between. The DNA for the CDR3 is TGCGCCAGCAGCCAAGCGGCTGAAGCTTTCTTT. It encodes CASSQAAEAFF.

The chain employs TRBV11-2 and TRBJ2-4, with D possibly being TRBD2 (5 bases). This CDR3 spans 11 amino acids. Trimming took off 4 bases at V and 7 bases at J, with 5 bases between the two ends. Germline CDR1 reads SGHAT; CDR2 reads FQNNGV. CDR3 residues: CASSSGNIQYF. In DNA, the CDR3 is TGTGCCAGCAGCTCGGGGAACATTCAGTACTTC.

The CDR3 nucleotides read TGTGCCAGCAGCTTAGGTTGGGTAGCGGAGAGGGGAGAGACCCAGTACTTC. This codes for CASSLGWVAERGETQYF. The chain links TRBV7-2 to TRBJ2-5, with a possible D match to TRBD2 (6 bases). This CDR3 is 17 amino acids long. The germline V gene has CDR1 SGHTA and CDR2 FQGNSA. With 1 base removed from V and 4 bases from J, the gap between germline ends came to 19 bases.

The chain couples TRBV14 to TRBJ2-1; possibly TRBD2 for D (5 bases). Germline values: CDR1 SGHDN, CDR2 FVKESK. The V end lost 3 bases, the J end lost 3 bases, and 24 bases lay between the germline ends. This CDR3 region has 19 residues. CDR3 residues: CASSQAPSTGSGFYNEQFF. The CDR3 DNA is TGTGCCAGCAGCCAGGCCCCCTCTACCGGGTCGGGGTTCTACAATGAGCAGTTCTTC. The whole variable domain, remainder taken from reference TRBV14 and TRBJ2-1, is EAGVTQFPSHSVIEKGQTVTLRCDPISGHDNLYWYRRVMGKEIKFLLHFVKESKQDESGMPNNRFLAERTGGTYSTLKVQPAELEDSGVYFCASSQAPSTGSGFYNEQFFGPGTRLTVL.

The gene calls are TRBV7-2 and TRBJ2-1, with TRBD2 as a possible D gene (6 bases). Per germline, CDR1 SGHTA and CDR2 FQGNSA. Trimming cost V 1 base and J 2 bases, with 12 bases left between them. This CDR3 is built from 16 residues. The CDR3 coding sequence is TGTGCCAGCAGCTTAGTATTGGGCGGGGCCTACAATGAGCAGTTCTTC. It translates to CASSLVLGGAYNEQFF.

This clonotype has just a few counts. V gene TRBV29-1 combines with J gene TRBJ2-7, with D perhaps matching TRBD2 (5 bases). There are 13 residues in the CDR3. Trimming cost V 7 bases and J 4 bases, with 17 bases left between them. The V gene's germline CDR1 is SQVTM and CDR2 ANQGSEA. The DNA for the CDR3 is TGCAGCGGCCTTAGCTTTACGGGGTACGAGCAGTACTTC. This gives the protein CSGLSFTGYEQYF.

In this sample, this clonotype turned up many times. The chain has TRBV6-5 and TRBJ2-3; no clear D. This CDR3 has 13 amino acids. Deletions cut 3 bases from V and 4 bases from J, with 8 bases between. Germline CDR1 and CDR2: MNHEY and SVGAGI. In DNA, the CDR3 is TGTGCCAGCAGTTATATAAACGCAGATACGCAGTATTTT. Amino acids: CASSYINADTQYF.

This clonotype was found a few times. The CDR3 here is CASSPAAAPDTLWQYF. DNA for the CDR3: TGTGCCAGCAGCCCAGCCGCGGCCCCGGACACCCTGTGGCAGTATTTT. This chain links TRBV7-9 with TRBJ2-3; perhaps TRBD1 as D (5 bases). Germline CDR1 is SEHNR and CDR2 is FQNEAQ (reference sequence). The CDR3 runs to 16 residues. Trimming shortened V by 5 bases and J by 11 bases, and 26 bases separated the two germline ends.

V usage is TRBV5-1 and J usage is TRBJ2-7; TRBD2 aligns across 8 bases. The CDR3 has 15 residues. In germline, CDR1 is SGHRS, CDR2 YFSETQ. V was clipped by 4 bases and J by 6 bases; unmatched bases: 12. In DNA, the CDR3 is TGCGCCAGCAGCCCGGGGCGGGGGGCGGTTGGCGAGCAGTACTTC. Translating it yields CASSPGRGAVGEQYF.

This clonotype was found many times. The J gene is TRBJ2-1, the V gene TRBV7-9, with TRBD2 matching 8 bases. Germline lookup yields CDR1 SEHNR and CDR2 FQNEAQ (reference sequence). V gave up 0 bases and J gave up 4 bases; unmatched junction bases: 5. This CDR3 has 16 residues. CDR3 loop: CASSLAVAGPYNEQFF. In DNA, the CDR3 is TGTGCCAGCAGCTTAGCGGTAGCGGGGCCTTACAATGAGCAGTTCTTC.

The chain carries TRBV5-1 and TRBJ2-7; TRBD1 matches 9 bases. V shed 0 bases, J shed 3 bases, and the junction held 4 bases outside the gene matches. Germline V gives CDR1 SGHRS, CDR2 YFSETQ. There are 15 residues in the CDR3. The CDR3 DNA follows: TGCGCCAGCAGCTTGGGGACAGGGGTTAACTACGAGCAGTACTTC. The encoded protein is CASSLGTGVNYEQYF.